The text below deals with one T cell receptor (beta chain). Its target is unknown. These data come from a study of radiotherapy plus CTLA-4 blockade in lung cancer. Findings and caveats of the study: Blood-borne expansion of tumor-derived TCR clones followed radiotherapy plus ipilimumab. Among reported predictors of response, early blood T cell clone dynamics with interferon-beta performed best.

Profiling relied on immunoSEQ multiplex PCR, and the TCRdb table lists in-frame clones only, not all of them. The profile shows some 74,000 clones, approximately 78% of them singletons. Focal radiation plus CTLA-4 blockade with ipilimumab was given to patients with chemo-refractory metastatic non-small-cell lung cancer. Unmatched junction bases numbered 6, after V lost 3 bases and J lost 2 bases. The CDR3 covers 15 residues. Germline values: CDR1 SGDLS, CDR2 YYNGEE. The source material was peripheral blood, sampled from a patient treated with radiotherapy plus ipilimumab. This TCR derives from a human donor with non-small cell lung cancer who had a complete response to radiotherapy plus ipilimumab. The chain employs TRBV9 and TRBJ2-3, with 7 bases lining up with TRBD2. DNA for the CDR3: TGTGCCAGCAGCGCGCTAGCGGATACCACAGATACGCAGTATTTT. It codes for CASSALADTTDTQYF.